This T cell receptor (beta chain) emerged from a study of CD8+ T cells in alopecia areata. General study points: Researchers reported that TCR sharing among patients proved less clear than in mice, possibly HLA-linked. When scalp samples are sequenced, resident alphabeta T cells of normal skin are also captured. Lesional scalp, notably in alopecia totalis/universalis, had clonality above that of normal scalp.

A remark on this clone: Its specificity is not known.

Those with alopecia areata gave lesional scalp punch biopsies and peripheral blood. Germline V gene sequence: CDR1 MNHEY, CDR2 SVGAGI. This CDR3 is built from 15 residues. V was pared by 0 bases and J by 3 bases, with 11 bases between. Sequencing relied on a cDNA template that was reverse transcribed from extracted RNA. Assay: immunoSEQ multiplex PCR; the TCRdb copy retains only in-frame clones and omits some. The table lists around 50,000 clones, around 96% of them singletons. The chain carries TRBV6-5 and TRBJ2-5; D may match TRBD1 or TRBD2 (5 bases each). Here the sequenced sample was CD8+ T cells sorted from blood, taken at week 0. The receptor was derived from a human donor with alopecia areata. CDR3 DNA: TGTGCCAGCAGTTACTCCCTGGGGGAAGAAGAGACCCAGTACTTC. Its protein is CASSYSLGEEETQYF.